These 28 T cell receptor beta chains were all obtained from the same sample, sequenced in a study of blood T cell repertoires in COVID-19. Repertoires were generated with immunoSEQ multiplex PCR, while TCRdb's copy carries only in-frame clones and drops some. The table lists some 77,000 clones, roughly 80% of them singletons. Sequenced material: peripheral blood. The receptors were gathered from a woman in her fifties or sixties with acute or convalescent COVID-19.

The chain has TRBV28 and TRBJ2-3; maybe TRBD2 (5 bases). V shed 5 bases and J shed 9 bases, with 24 bases lying between them. This CDR3 spans 16 amino acids. Per the germline V gene, CDR1 is MDHEN and CDR2 is SYDVKM. CDR3 nucleotide sequence: TGTGCCAGCAGTATGTACCGGGCCCCCATGAGGGTCACGCAGTATTTT. This translates into CASSMYRAPMRVTQYF.

The genes are TRBV6-1 and TRBJ2-3; TRBD1 matches at 11 bases. Germline CDR1 and CDR2: MNHNS and SASEGT. The V and J ends lost 0 bases and 10 bases, in that order; junction bases with no gene match: 9. The CDR3 totals 16 residues. Here the CDR3 reads CASSEARTGGSLAQYF. In nucleotides, the CDR3 is TGTGCCAGCAGTGAAGCTAGGACAGGGGGCTCTTTGGCGCAGTATTTT.

The chain joins TRBV2 to TRBJ2-1, with D maybe TRBD1 (5 bases). CDR3 length: 15 residues. Germline V lookup: CDR1 SNHLY, CDR2 FYNNEI. V was cut by 8 bases and J by 0 bases, with 14 bases left in between. Written as DNA, the CDR3 is TGTGCCAGCTGCCTGGAACAGGCCTCCTACAATGAGCAGTTCTTC. Its protein product is CASCLEQASYNEQFF.

This chain joins TRBV6-5 and TRBJ2-1; TRBD2 might be the D (7 bases). The CDR3 contains 15 residues. Germline values: CDR1 MNHEY, CDR2 SVGAGI. Trimming pared 6 bases from V and 4 bases from J, leaving 16 bases between. CDR3 nucleotides: TGTGCCAGCAGGGGGGGAGGGGGTCATTACAATGAGCAGTTCTTC. Its protein product is CASRGGGGHYNEQFF.

In this sample, this clone turned up a few times. This rearrangement joins TRBV28 to TRBJ1-3, with D unresolved. CDR3 length equals 15 residues. Between the trimmed V and J ends, which lost 2 bases and 0 bases, there was a span of 8 bases. Germline values: CDR1 MDHEN, CDR2 SYDVKM. The CDR3 sequence is CASSLDNGSGNTIYF. CDR3 bases: TGTGCCAGCAGTTTAGACAACGGCTCTGGAAACACCATATATTTT.

This chain connects TRBV6-4 to TRBJ1-5; possible D gene TRBD1, 5 bases. The CDR3 sequence is 13 residues long. Trimming stripped 7 bases from V and 5 bases from J, with 12 bases between. CDR1 MRHNA and CDR2 SNTAGT come from the germline V gene. CDR3 in DNA: TGTGCCAGCACCCCCCGGGGGTATCAGCCCCAGCATTTT. Its translation: CASTPRGYQPQHF.

The rearrangement links TRBV13 to TRBJ1-2, with 10 bases fitting TRBD1. This CDR3 spans 15 amino acids. The germline V gene has CDR1 PRHDT and CDR2 FYEKMQ (reference sequence). Germline trimming cut 0 bases from V and 6 bases from J; bases unmatched to any gene: 4. Here the CDR3 DNA reads TGTGCCAGCAGCTTAGGCTGGGACAGGGGAAATGGCTACACCTTC. Its translation: CASSLGWDRGNGYTF. Together with reference TRBV13 and TRBJ1-2, the CDR3 gives the full variable domain: AAGVIQSPRHLIKEKRETATLKCYPIPRHDTVYWYQQGPGQDPQFLISFYEKMQSDKGSIPDRFSAQQFSDYHSELNMSSLELGDSALYFCASSLGWDRGNGYTFGSGTRLTVV.

The chain carries TRBV27 and TRBJ2-7; the D is unclear. Germline V CDR1 and CDR2: MNHEY, SMNVEV (reference sequence). The CDR3 consists of 11 residues. V was shortened by 4 bases and J by 2 bases, with 3 bases between the two germline ends. CDR3: CASSYTYEQYF. The CDR3 DNA reads TGTGCCAGCAGTTACACCTACGAGCAGTACTTC.

The gene calls are TRBV21-1 and TRBJ1-1. TRBV21-1 is assigned pseudogene status. This CDR3 contains 18 residues. CDR3 sequence reads: CASSKDPGGPAMNTEAFF. Here the CDR3 DNA reads TGTGCCAGCAGCAAAGACCCCGGGGGGCCCGCTATGAACACTGAAGCTTTCTTT.

This clone was counted a single time. The chain is built from TRBV6-2 or TRBV6-3 and TRBJ1-1; D uncertain. This CDR3 region has 14 residues. Trimming shortened V by 0 bases and J by 3 bases, and 8 bases separated the two germline ends. The germline V gene encodes CDR1 MNHEY and CDR2 SVGEGT. The CDR3 is CASSYSGVYTEAFF. CDR3 sequence (DNA): TGTGCCAGCAGTTACTCGGGCGTGTACACTGAAGCTTTCTTT.

This chain links TRBV18 with TRBJ1-1, with 9 bases fitting TRBD1. The CDR3 is 15 residues long. Germline CDR1 reads KGHSH; CDR2 reads LQKENI. The ends lost 4 bases at V and 1 base at J; junction bases unmatched: 4. The CDR3 is CASSRWTGANTEAFF. CDR3 DNA sequence: TGTGCCAGCTCACGCTGGACAGGGGCGAACACTGAAGCTTTCTTT.

V gene TRBV19 combines with J gene TRBJ1-1; 7 bases align to TRBD1. The CDR3 consists of 14 residues. The V gene's germline CDR1 is LNHDA and CDR2 SQIVND (reference sequence). The trim removed 7 bases at V and 6 bases at J, leaving 11 bases unmatched. CDR3 DNA sequence: TGTGCCAGTATTCGGACAGGCGGTAGCGCTGAAGCTTTCTTT. Translating it yields CASIRTGGSAEAFF. Full variable domain (missing parts from reference TRBV19 and TRBJ1-1): DGGITQSPKYLFRKEGQNVTLSCEQNLNHDAMYWYRQDPGQGLRLIYYSQIVNDFQKGDIAEGYSVSREKKESFPLTVTSAQKNPTAFYLCASIRTGGSAEAFFGQGTRLTVV.

This clone was counted only a few times. The rearrangement joins TRBV18 to TRBJ1-5; D not certain. V was shortened by 4 bases and J by 4 bases, with 14 bases between the two germline ends. The germline gives CDR1 KGHSH, CDR2 LQKENI. This CDR3 comprises 15 residues. The CDR3 is CASSLSAHGNQPQHF. CDR3 nucleotides: TGTGCCAGCTCACTATCCGCGCACGGGAATCAGCCCCAGCATTTT.

The gene calls are TRBV27 and TRBJ2-3; 16 bases align to TRBD2. The CDR3 length is 19 residues. J gave up 2 bases and V 2 bases, and 7 bases lay outside the gene matches. Per the germline V gene, CDR1 is MNHEY and CDR2 is SMNVEV (reference sequence). CDR3 region: CASSLGGTSGRGFTDTQYF. The CDR3 region has the DNA TGTGCCAGCAGTTTAGGAGGGACTAGCGGGAGGGGATTCACAGATACGCAGTATTTT.

V is TRBV7-9 and J is TRBJ2-5; perhaps TRBD1 as D (6 bases). The CDR3 consists of 13 residues. V was cut by 9 bases and J by 3 bases, with 14 bases left in between. Germline CDR1 SEHNR, CDR2 FQNEAQ (reference sequence). CDR3 amino acids: CASTTGSKETQYF. CDR3 DNA: TGTGCCAGTACTACAGGGTCAAAAGAGACCCAGTACTTC. The full variable domain, completed using reference TRBV7-9 and TRBJ2-5, is DTGVSQNPRHKITKRGQNVTFRCDPISEHNRLYWYRQTLGQGPEFLTYFQNEAQLEKSRLLSDRFSAERPKGSFSTLEIQRTEQGDSAMYLCASTTGSKETQYFGPGTRLLVL.

This clone was seen just once. This chain joins TRBV7-6 and TRBJ2-7; D unclear. The CDR3 consists of 14 residues. Germline V gene sequence: CDR1 SGHVS, CDR2 FNYEAQ. Deletions cut 1 base from V and 0 bases from J, with 7 bases between. The CDR3 loop reads CASSLVVNSYEQYF. The DNA of the CDR3 is TGTGCCAGCAGCTTAGTAGTCAACTCCTACGAGCAGTACTTC.

Of note for this clone: The same CDR3 can be traced to other DNA sequences in this sample. V gene TRBV9 combines with J gene TRBJ2-2, with TRBD1 identical over 7 bases. This CDR3 has 15 residues. J lost 2 bases, V lost 3 bases, and 4 bases had no gene match. Germline loops: CDR1 SGDLS, CDR2 YYNGEE. DNA for the CDR3: TGTGCCAGCAGCGCCGGGACAGTAAACACCGGGGAGCTGTTTTTT. Amino acids: CASSAGTVNTGELFF.

J is TRBJ2-3 and V is TRBV7-3, with 8 bases fitting TRBD2. This CDR3 comprises 19 residues. CDR1 is SGHTA and CDR2 is FQGTGA in the germline V gene. J gave up 0 bases and V 3 bases, and 14 bases lay outside the gene matches. The CDR3: CASSFTPLSLAASTDTQYF. The CDR3 coding sequence is TGTGCCAGCAGCTTTACCCCGCTATCACTAGCGGCTAGCACAGATACGCAGTATTTT.

The V gene is TRBV2, the J gene TRBJ1-5; tentative D call: TRBD1 (6 bases). The CDR3 contains 14 residues. The V gene lost 3 bases and the J gene lost 5 bases, with 11 bases spanning the gap. Germline values: CDR1 SNHLY, CDR2 FYNNEI. CDR3 amino acids: CASSETGGYQPQHF. The CDR3 region has the DNA TGTGCCAGCAGTGAGACAGGAGGTTATCAGCCCCAGCATTTT.

This chain joins TRBV5-4 and TRBJ1-1; 7 nucleotides match TRBD1. Trimming at V came to 6 bases and at J to 5 bases, leaving 13 bases not matched to a gene. Germline V gene data show CDR1 as SGHNT and CDR2 as YYREEE (reference sequence). This CDR3 is built from 15 residues. CDR3 DNA: TGTGCCAGCACCAAAATAACGGGCAGGGGGACTGAAGCTTTCTTT. Residues: CASTKITGRGTEAFF.

The chain has TRBV5-1 and TRBJ2-2; TRBD2 matches 11 bases. Germline V gene lookup returns CDR1 SGHRS and CDR2 YFSETQ. J lost 7 bases, V lost 4 bases, and 12 bases had no gene match. CDR3 length: 17 residues. The CDR3 reads CASSRAYLAGGIGELFF. CDR3 DNA: TGCGCCAGCAGCCGCGCCTATCTAGCGGGGGGTATCGGGGAGCTGTTTTTT.

This clone was seen a single time. In DNA form, the CDR3 reads TGTGCCAGCAGTTACTCGAATCGCGGGACTGAAGCTTTCTTT. Its protein product is CASSYSNRGTEAFF. The chain recombines TRBV6-5 with TRBJ1-1; D unclear. Trimming stripped 0 bases from V and 5 bases from J, with 10 bases between. The CDR3 has 14 residues. From germline, CDR1 is MNHEY and CDR2 SVGAGI.

CDR3 DNA: TGTGCCAGTAGTATGGCGGGCCGTACCTACGAGCAGTACTTC. This encodes CASSMAGRTYEQYF. The chain employs TRBV19 and TRBJ2-7; possible D gene TRBD2, 5 bases. The CDR3 has 14 amino acids. CDR1 is LNHDA, CDR2 SQIVND, per germline (reference sequence). The ends were cut back, 3 bases at V and 2 bases at J, with 11 bases in the middle.

This clone has a handful of counts. This rearrangement joins TRBV6-6 to TRBJ1-5, with 8 bases that match TRBD1. Germline trimming cut 5 bases from V and 5 bases from J; bases unmatched to any gene: 11. Germline V gene data show CDR1 as MNHNY and CDR2 as SVGAGI (reference sequence). The CDR3 loop spans 16 amino acids. CDR3 sequence: CASSPGQGPLHQPQHF. For the CDR3, the DNA is TGTGCCAGCAGTCCAGGACAGGGTCCCCTCCATCAGCCCCAGCATTTT.

The chain links TRBV5-8 to TRBJ2-5; 8 bases map to TRBD1. The CDR3 is 15 residues long. The germline CDR1 and CDR2 sequences are SGHTS and YDEGEE. The junction had 10 bases not matched to a gene; V was cut back by 5 bases and J by 4 bases. The CDR3 DNA reads as TGTGCCAGCAGTTTCGGACAGGGTATGAGAGAGACCCAGTACTTC. Translating it yields CASSFGQGMRETQYF. Drawing the rest from reference TRBV5-8 and TRBJ2-5, the complete variable domain is EAGVTQSPTHLIKTRGQQATLRCSPISGHTSVYWYQQALGLGLQFLLWYDEGEERNRGNFPPRFSGRQFPNYSSELNVNALELEDSALYLCASSFGQGMRETQYFGPGTRLLVL.

This clone is a singleton in its sample. This sequence joins TRBV2 and TRBJ1-2, with 7 bases matching TRBD1. The V gene end was trimmed by 6 bases and the J gene end by 7 bases; junction bases not matched to a gene: 14. CDR3 length: 15 residues. Germline V lookup: CDR1 SNHLY, CDR2 FYNNEI. The CDR3, as DNA: TGTGCCAGCAGCCTGGACGACAGGGTGGCTCGTGGCTACACCTTC. This encodes CASSLDDRVARGYTF.

This chain links TRBV2 with TRBJ2-2; maybe TRBD2 (7 bases). Trimming shortened V by 6 bases and J by 6 bases, and 14 bases separated the two germline ends. This CDR3 contains 14 residues. Per germline, CDR1 SNHLY and CDR2 FYNNEI. Here the CDR3 reads CASRPEGGAGELFF. The CDR3 coding sequence is TGTGCCAGCAGGCCAGAAGGGGGGGCCGGGGAGCTGTTTTTT.

The V gene is TRBV19, the J gene TRBJ1-1; 11 bases are shared with TRBD1. The V gene's germline CDR1 is LNHDA and CDR2 SQIVND (reference sequence). The CDR3 spans 17 residues. Germline trimming cut 4 bases from V and 0 bases from J; bases unmatched to any gene: 7. The CDR3: CASSTRDRGIMNTEAFF. In nucleotides, the CDR3 is TGTGCCAGTAGTACCCGGGACAGGGGGATAATGAACACTGAAGCTTTCTTT.